This record covers a single T cell receptor (beta chain). The germline CDR1 and CDR2 sequences are SEHNR and FQNEAQ (reference sequence). The CDR3 runs to 16 residues. V lost 4 bases to trimming and J lost 12 bases, with 24 bases between them. The record originates from a study of blood T cell repertoires in COVID-19. Across the study: Acute-phase and convalescent COVID-19 samples originated in the United States, Italy and Spain.

In the study's own analysis: Quantification of nucleated cells was approximated via reference gene primer amplification. Data came from immunoSEQ multiplex PCR; TCRdb stores just in-frame clones and leaves some out. The V and J calls and the clone size are those of that table, but D and trimming were determined from the DNA. The profile shows approximately 130,000 clones, roughly 71% of them singletons. The rearrangement joins TRBV7-9 to TRBJ1-4; D unclear. The sequencing input was peripheral blood. The sequence was obtained from a man older than 75 with acute or convalescent COVID-19. CDR3 nucleotide sequence: TGTGCCAGCAGCTCTCCGGACGGGATAGGATCGAAGGAACTGTTTTTT. Residues: CASSSPDGIGSKELFF.